The 15 T cell receptor beta chains reported below all come from one sample, sequenced in a study of T cell repertoires in cytomegalovirus infection. A single record per CDR3 protein comes from TCRdb applying MiXCR to the reads. The table has about 310,000 distinct CDR3 sequences, roughly a tenth seen once; the top ten hold about 2.3%. Sequencing was done on a sample of PBMCs. The source of these receptors is a human donor in good health (CMV status not recorded). Some clones in this sample may be carry-over from other donors' samples.

This clonotype was seen many times. At one end the junction does not follow the germline gene, possibly because of a read error. The genes are TRBV6-2 or TRBV6-3 and TRBJ2-7, with D unresolved. Per the germline V gene, CDR1 is MNHEY and CDR2 is SVGEGT. CDR3 length: 11 residues. CDR3 coding DNA: TGTGCCAGCAGTGACTCCTACGAGCAGTACTTC. Translated: CASSDSYEQYF.

The count of this clonotype is one. Germline and junction disagree at one end, which may indicate a read error. The rearrangement joins TRBV5-1 to TRBJ2-7; no reliable D call. CDR3 size: 16 residues. The germline gives CDR1 SGHRS, CDR2 YFSETQ. CDR3 loop: CSSSPTQAPMPYEQYF. The CDR3 bases are TGCTCCAGCAGCCCCACCCAGGCCCCGATGCCCTACGAGCAGTACTTC. Combining the CDR3 with reference TRBV5-1 and TRBJ2-7 gives the whole variable domain KAGVTQTPRYLIKTRGQQVTLSCSPISGHRSVSWYQQTPGQGLQFLFEYFSETQRNKGNFPGRFSGRQFSNSRSEMNVSTLELGDSALYLCSSSPTQAPMPYEQYFGPGTRLTVT.

This clonotype was observed a few times. The chain recombines TRBV20-1 with TRBJ2-6; D is unresolved. The CDR3 consists of 16 residues. CDR1 is DFQATT and CDR2 is SNEGSKA in the germline V gene (reference sequence). Trimming cost V 3 bases and J 0 bases, with 12 bases left between them. CDR3 loop: CSASPVPSSGANVLTF. In DNA, the CDR3 is TGCAGTGCTAGCCCAGTTCCCAGCTCTGGGGCCAACGTCCTGACTTTC.

This clonotype was counted ten times or more. The chain uses TRBV7-9 and TRBJ1-1; 7 nucleotides match TRBD1. The germline CDR1 and CDR2 sequences are SEHNR and FQNEAQ (reference sequence). After removal of 4 bases from V and 4 bases from J, the junction contained 6 bases not matched to a gene. CDR3 length: 14 residues. The CDR3 region is CASSSTGLVTEAFF. Written as DNA, the CDR3 is TGTGCCAGCAGCTCGACAGGGTTGGTCACTGAAGCTTTCTTT.

This clonotype was recorded at least ten times. The rearrangement links TRBV7-8 to TRBJ1-5; possible D gene TRBD1, 6 bases. V was clipped by 6 bases and J by 4 bases, with 16 bases between them. The CDR3 is 15 amino acids. Germline V gene sequence: CDR1 SGHVS, CDR2 FQNEAQ. CDR3 bases: TGTGCCAGCAGACAGGACAGAAGACTAAATCAGCCCCAGCATTTT. It yields the protein CASRQDRRLNQPQHF.

The sample holds many counts of this clonotype. The rearrangement links TRBV7-2 to TRBJ2-2; the D gene is possibly TRBD2 (6 bases). The length of the CDR3 is 15 residues. The V gene lost 4 bases and the J gene lost 1 base, with 10 bases spanning the gap. CDR1 and CDR2 from the germline V gene are SGHTA and FQGNSA. CDR3 region: CASSSVEGNTGELFF. As DNA, the CDR3 is TGTGCCAGCAGCTCCGTGGAGGGGAACACCGGGGAGCTGTTTTTT.

This clonotype was recorded at least ten times. The chain employs TRBV7-9 and TRBJ2-6, with D uncertain. The germline V and J ends were trimmed by 6 bases and 4 bases, with 10 bases remaining between them. CDR1 and CDR2 (germline): SEHNR, FQNEAQ (reference sequence). The CDR3 is made up of 14 amino acids. The DNA of the CDR3 is TGTGCCAGCAGTCCCCCAGCCGGGGCCAACGTCCTGACTTTC. The encoded protein is CASSPPAGANVLTF.

This clonotype was observed at least ten times. The V call is TRBV12-3 or TRBV12-4, the J call TRBJ2-7, with 14 bases fitting TRBD2. The length of the CDR3 is 15 residues. J was trimmed by 5 bases and V by 5 bases; bases with no gene match: 5. The CDR3 sequence: CASSPGTSGGHEQYV. In DNA, the CDR3 is TGTGCCAGCAGTCCAGGGACTAGCGGGGGCCACGAGCAGTACGTC.

This chain uses TRBV20-1 with TRBJ2-3; D perhaps matches TRBD2 (7 bases). The germline CDR1 and CDR2 sequences are DFQATT and SNEGSKA (reference sequence). V was trimmed by 1 base and J by 4 bases, leaving 21 bases between them. The CDR3 loop spans 17 amino acids. CDR3: CSARVFPEGGRSDTQYF. In DNA form, the CDR3 reads TGCAGTGCTAGAGTGTTCCCCGAGGGGGGGCGGTCAGATACGCAGTATTTT.

This clonotype was seen only a few times. The V and J genes are TRBV5-1 and TRBJ2-7; the match to TRBD1 covers 10 bases. The CDR3 covers 14 residues. CDR1 and CDR2 from the germline V gene are SGHRS and YFSETQ. V shed 0 bases and J 7 bases; nucleotides not matched to a gene: 4. The CDR3 DNA reads TGCGCCAGCAGCTTGGGACAGGGGGCCTGGGAGCAGTACTTC. Its protein product is CASSLGQGAWEQYF.

This clonotype was counted many times. The V and J genes are TRBV18 and TRBJ2-1, with D perhaps matching TRBD1 or TRBD2 (6 bases each). The CDR3 is 15 residues long. Germline V CDR1 and CDR2: KGHSH, LQKENI. Trimming shortened V by 6 bases and J by 8 bases, and 20 bases separated the two germline ends. This CDR3 is CASSLQGGPLDEQFF. The CDR3 DNA reads as TGTGCCAGCTCCCTACAGGGAGGACCTCTGGATGAGCAGTTCTTC.

This chain connects TRBV28 to TRBJ2-3; TRBD1 or TRBD2 may be the D gene (7 bases each). The CDR3 loop spans 16 amino acids. Trimming removed 8 bases at V and 2 bases at J, with 20 bases between. Germline CDR1 reads MDHEN; CDR2 reads SYDVKM. The CDR3: CASLPGGGPLTDTQYF. The CDR3 DNA reads TGTGCCAGCCTACCAGGGGGGGGGCCCCTCACAGATACGCAGTATTTT.

This clonotype was detected many times. Here the CDR3 DNA reads TGTGCCAGCAGTTACTCCGACAAGATGAATGAGCAGTTCTTC. Translating gives CASSYSDKMNEQFF. The V call is TRBV6-5, the J call TRBJ2-1, with D unclear. This CDR3 has 14 residues. Trimming stripped 0 bases from V and 7 bases from J, with 10 bases between. Germline assignment: CDR1 MNHEY and CDR2 SVGAGI.

This clonotype has ten or more counts. The chain is built from TRBV12-3 or TRBV12-4 and TRBJ1-6; 7 bases are shared with TRBD1. The J segment lost 8 bases and the V segment lost 6 bases, leaving 10 bases of the junction unmatched. The CDR3 runs 15 residues. The CDR3 DNA sequence: TGTGCCAGCAGCGGCAGGGGGAAAGGGGATTCACCCCTCCACTTT. This translates into CASSGRGKGDSPLHF.

The table lists this clonotype with many counts. The V gene is TRBV2, the J gene TRBJ1-1, with 9 bases aligning to TRBD1. CDR1 is SNHLY and CDR2 is FYNNEI in the germline V gene. J was trimmed by 4 bases and V by 5 bases; bases with no gene match: 5. There are 14 residues in the CDR3. The DNA for the CDR3 is TGTGCCAGCAGTCCCGGGACAGGGATCACTGAAGCTTTCTTT. Its translation: CASSPGTGITEAFF.